These 20 T cell receptor beta chains originate from one sample sequenced in a study of beta chain features in type 1 diabetes. Study observations and caveats: For Type 1 diabetes patients, all four CD4+ subsets carried TCRB CDR3s that were moderately but significantly shorter.

Their recognized antigens are unknown. Of the isolated RNA, all was reverse transcribed, and so the sequenced material was expressed TCRB transcripts. The protocol was immunoSEQ multiplex PCR, while the TCRdb copy is restricted to in-frame clones and leaves out a portion. The sample contains some 360,000 clones, 9.6% of which appear only once. The sample comprised central memory CD4+ T cells from blood. Receptors originate from a young man with type 1 diabetes.

The CDR3 loop reads CASSWSGRADEQFF. In DNA form, the CDR3 reads TGTGCCAGCAGCTGGAGCGGGAGGGCGGATGAGCAGTTCTTC. The rearrangement uses TRBV7-2 and TRBJ2-1, with 10 bases lining up with TRBD2. V lost 4 bases to trimming and J lost 8 bases; unmatched junction nucleotides: 5. This CDR3 is built from 14 residues. The germline V gene encodes CDR1 SGHTA and CDR2 FQGNSA.

V gene TRBV14 combines with J gene TRBJ1-5; maybe TRBD1 (5 bases). The V gene's germline CDR1 is SGHDN and CDR2 FVKESK. Trimming removed 1 base from V and 2 bases from J, with 12 bases in between. The CDR3 runs to 16 residues. The CDR3 spells CASSQGIGTGNQPQHF. The CDR3 DNA sequence: TGTGCCAGCAGCCAAGGGATTGGGACTGGCAATCAGCCCCAGCATTTT.

The rearrangement uses TRBV28 and TRBJ2-7, with 14 bases identical to TRBD2. The V gene's germline CDR1 is MDHEN and CDR2 SYDVKM. The CDR3 runs to 15 residues. The V gene end was trimmed by 6 bases and the J gene end by 4 bases; junction bases not matched to a gene: 5. CDR3 bases: TGTGCCAGCAGCCGGACTAGCGGGAGGAGGTACGAGCAGTACTTC. Amino acid sequence: CASSRTSGRRYEQYF.

The rearrangement links TRBV28 to TRBJ1-4; TRBD1 matches 9 bases. This CDR3 has 17 amino acids. Germline CDR1 is MDHEN and CDR2 is SYDVKM. The V segment lost 5 bases and the J segment 4 bases; nucleotides outside the gene matches: 11. CDR3 sequence reads: CASSLQQGAANNEKLFF. CDR3 in DNA: TGTGCCAGCAGTCTCCAACAGGGGGCGGCGAATAATGAAAAACTGTTTTTT.

This clone was seen only a few times. Here the CDR3 DNA reads TGCGCCAGCAGCCTTACGACTAGACGGGAGCAGTACTTC. It yields the protein CASSLTTRREQYF. This chain joins TRBV4-1 and TRBJ2-5; a weak D match, TRBD2 (6 bases). The length of the CDR3 is 13 residues. Trimming took off 4 bases at V and 11 bases at J, with 17 bases between the two ends. Germline CDR1 MGHRA, CDR2 YSYEKL.

The chain is built from TRBV5-1 and TRBJ1-1; no definite D call. V was clipped by 2 bases and J by 1 base, with 15 bases between them. The length of the CDR3 is 16 residues. The germline V gene encodes CDR1 SGHRS and CDR2 YFSETQ. DNA for the CDR3: TGCGCCAGCAGCTTCCGGCAGGTTGGGTCGAACACTGAAGCTTTCTTT. It is translated as CASSFRQVGSNTEAFF.

This clone was recorded a few times. The chain employs TRBV7-2 and TRBJ1-4, with 7 bases matching TRBD1. J gave up 8 bases and V 5 bases, and 8 bases lay outside the gene matches. CDR3 length equals 14 residues. Germline values: CDR1 SGHTA, CDR2 FQGNSA. CDR3 in amino acids: CASSPMTGSEKLFF. Here the CDR3 DNA reads TGTGCCAGCAGCCCTATGACAGGGAGCGAAAAACTGTTTTTT.

V usage is TRBV15 and J usage is TRBJ2-1; the match to TRBD2 covers 7 bases. This CDR3 comprises 15 residues. Germline CDR1 LNHNV, CDR2 YYDKDF (reference sequence). J gave up 4 bases and V 5 bases, and 8 bases lay outside the gene matches. The CDR3 is CATSPRGGVYNEQFF. The CDR3 region has the DNA TGTGCCACCAGCCCCCGCGGGGGAGTATACAATGAGCAGTTCTTC.

This clone was detected only a few times. The chain recombines TRBV4-2 with TRBJ2-2; D is undetermined. V lost 0 bases, J lost 0 bases, and 11 bases lay in between. CDR3 length: 17 residues. Per the germline V gene, CDR1 is LGHNA and CDR2 is YNFKEQ. CDR3 loop: CASSQEYASANTGELFF. As DNA, the CDR3 is TGTGCCAGCAGCCAAGAGTACGCGTCGGCGAACACCGGGGAGCTGTTTTTT.

This clone turned up a few times. The chain links TRBV28 to TRBJ1-2; perhaps TRBD1 as D (6 bases). Germline V gives CDR1 MDHEN, CDR2 SYDVKM. Trimming took 11 bases from V and 2 from J, leaving 12 bases between them. CDR3 length: 12 amino acids. In DNA form, the CDR3 reads TGTGCCCACGGAGGGGGGAACTATGGCTACACCTTC. This codes for CAHGGGNYGYTF.

This sequence joins TRBV10-3 and TRBJ1-3; D not resolved. Per germline, CDR1 ENHRY and CDR2 SYGVKD. CDR3 length equals 13 residues. Between the trimmed V and J ends, which lost 3 bases and 11 bases, there was a span of 14 bases. CDR3: CAISDSRHPAIYF. CDR3 DNA sequence: TGTGCCATCAGTGACAGCCGACACCCCGCCATATATTTT.

This clone was detected a few times. The chain carries TRBV25-1 and TRBJ1-1; D is possibly TRBD1 (5 bases). This CDR3 is built from 15 residues. Germline loops: CDR1 MGHDK, CDR2 SYGVNS. V lost 2 bases and J 8 bases, leaving 18 bases between the germline ends. The CDR3 loop reads CASSETFYGAGEAFF. The CDR3 coding sequence is TGTGCCAGCAGTGAAACATTTTACGGGGCAGGGGAAGCTTTCTTT.

CDR3 sequence reads: CASSPVPDWDPYILNQPQHF. DNA for the CDR3: TGTGCCAGCAGTCCGGTGCCCGACTGGGACCCCTACATATTAAATCAGCCCCAGCATTTT. The rearrangement uses TRBV2 and TRBJ1-5; a possible D gene is TRBD1 (5 bases). The CDR3 has 20 amino acids. Trimming took 5 bases from V and 4 from J, leaving 30 bases between them. Germline CDR1 reads SNHLY; CDR2 reads FYNNEI.

In regard to this clone: The identical CDR3 is also encoded by other nucleotide sequences in the sample. V usage is TRBV5-1 and J usage is TRBJ2-5; TRBD1 matches at 10 bases. This CDR3 region has 13 residues. With V trimmed by 4 bases and J by 5 bases, 2 bases remained unmatched. Germline V gene data show CDR1 as SGHRS and CDR2 as YFSETQ. The CDR3 region is CASSVDRGETQYF. The CDR3 nucleotides are TGCGCCAGCAGCGTGGACAGGGGGGAGACCCAGTACTTC.

The chain carries TRBV11-2 and TRBJ2-3; D may be TRBD2 (5 bases). Germline CDR1 and CDR2: SGHAT and FQNNGV. V shed 1 base and J shed 2 bases, with 13 bases lying between them. There are 16 residues in the CDR3. The CDR3 nucleotides read TGTGCCAGCAGCTTAGTTAGCGCCACACCCACAGATACGCAGTATTTT. This gives the protein CASSLVSATPTDTQYF.

The rearrangement links TRBV28 to TRBJ1-1; D perhaps matches TRBD1 (5 bases). Germline V CDR1 and CDR2: MDHEN, SYDVKM. The length of the CDR3 is 13 residues. Deletions cut 5 bases from V and 6 bases from J, with 13 bases between. The CDR3 reads CASSPGTYAEAFF. The CDR3 nucleotides read TGTGCCAGCAGTCCAGGGACGTACGCTGAAGCTTTCTTT.

This clone has just a few counts. This sequence joins TRBV18 and TRBJ1-5; 9 nucleotides line up with TRBD1. Germline trimming cut 6 bases from V and 5 bases from J; bases unmatched to any gene: 8. Per germline, CDR1 KGHSH and CDR2 LQKENI. The CDR3 consists of 15 residues. CDR3 region: CASSKGGQGYQPQHF. CDR3 bases: TGTGCCAGCTCCAAGGGAGGACAGGGGTATCAGCCCCAGCATTTT.

The chain couples TRBV5-1 to TRBJ1-5; 8 bases agree with TRBD1. The CDR3 has 15 residues. V lost 5 bases, J lost 5 bases, and 9 bases stayed unmatched. Germline CDR1 and CDR2: SGHRS and YFSETQ. The CDR3 bases are TGCGCCAGCAGTTTCCAGGGGGCGCCTGATCAGCCCCAGCATTTT. The encoded protein is CASSFQGAPDQPQHF.

This clone was seen only a few times. This chain joins TRBV10-3 and TRBJ2-7; 7 nucleotides agree with TRBD1. Germline assignment: CDR1 ENHRY and CDR2 SYGVKD. The CDR3 sequence is 13 residues long. The trim removed 4 bases at V and 7 bases at J, leaving 7 bases unmatched. The CDR3 DNA reads as TGTGCCATCAGTGGACAGGGAGAGAGGGAGCAGTACTTC. This translates into CAISGQGEREQYF.

Only a few counts were recorded for this clone. The chain combines TRBV29-1 with TRBJ2-1; 13 nucleotides agree with TRBD2. Germline values: CDR1 SQVTM, CDR2 ANQGSEA. The CDR3 is made up of 14 amino acids. J lost 7 bases, V lost 6 bases, and 6 bases had no gene match. The CDR3, as DNA: TGCAGCGTGAAAAAGGGACTAGCGGGAAATGAGCAGTTCTTC. Translating gives CSVKKGLAGNEQFF.